This TCR beta chain derives from a study of T-cell memory formation after mild COVID-19. Per germline, CDR1 SGHRS and CDR2 YFSETQ. The CDR3 runs 15 residues. V was cut by 4 bases and J by 2 bases, with 16 bases left in between. TCRdb reprocessed the 5' RACE reads via MiXCR and lists one record per CDR3 protein. The top ten hold approximately 13% of the sample, which has roughly 350,000 distinct CDR3 sequences, approximately 21% seen once. The source is an adult woman who had mild COVID-19 (a few samples of this study predate the infection). Cell type and time point are not known. The chain recombines TRBV5-1 with TRBJ2-7, with D tentatively TRBD1 or TRBD2 (5 bases each). The material sequenced was PBMCs or a T cell subset sorted from them (not recorded which). In DNA, the CDR3 is TGCGCCAGCAGCCCCCGGGGCGCCTTCCCCTACGAGCAGTACTTC. This codes for CASSPRGAFPYEQYF.